The 18 T cell receptor beta chains presented below share a single source sample, sequenced in a study of T-cell memory formation after mild COVID-19. TCRdb re-called the 5' RACE reads through MiXCR, storing one row per CDR3 protein. The sample yields roughly 310,000 distinct CDR3 sequences, more than 15% seen once. Sequencing was performed on PBMCs or a T cell subset sorted from them (not recorded which). These TCRs come from a man aged 18 to 29 who had mild COVID-19 (a few samples of this study predate the infection). Cell type and time point are not known.

This clonotype was observed at least ten times. The chain joins TRBV5-1 to TRBJ1-1; TRBD1 agrees at 10 bases. The CDR3 has 14 amino acids. Germline V gives CDR1 SGHRS, CDR2 YFSETQ. The V gene end was trimmed by 7 bases and the J gene end by 5 bases; junction bases not matched to a gene: 8. CDR3: CASAFWGQGTEAFF. The CDR3 DNA is TGCGCCAGCGCATTTTGGGGACAGGGGACTGAAGCTTTCTTT. Full variable domain (rest looked up from reference TRBV5-1 and TRBJ1-1): KAGVTQTPRYLIKTRGQQVTLSCSPISGHRSVSWYQQTPGQGLQFLFEYFSETQRNKGNFPGRFSGRQFSNSRSEMNVSTLELGDSALYLCASAFWGQGTEAFFGQGTRLTVV.

This clonotype has only a few counts. The V and J genes are TRBV4-3 and TRBJ2-7; D is unresolved. Trimming stripped 0 bases from V and 3 bases from J, with 9 bases between. The CDR3 sequence is 14 residues long. Per the germline V gene, CDR1 is LGHNA and CDR2 is YSLEER. In nucleotides, the CDR3 is TGCGCCAGCAGCCAAGACCCCACGGGCTACGAGCAGTACTTC. Translated, it gives CASSQDPTGYEQYF.

This clonotype appeared many times. This chain uses TRBV6-2 or TRBV6-3 with TRBJ2-6; D ambiguous. V lost 7 bases and J lost 0, with 4 bases in between. CDR1 and CDR2 (germline): MNHEY, SVGEGT. The CDR3 runs to 13 residues. The CDR3 sequence: CASTHSGANVLTF. CDR3 DNA: TGTGCCAGCACCCACTCTGGGGCCAACGTCCTGACTTTC.

The CDR3 here is CASSEEGGGYEQFF. For the CDR3, the DNA is TGCGCCAGCAGCGAGGAGGGAGGGGGCTATGAGCAGTTCTTC. The chain joins TRBV5-1 to TRBJ2-1; D tentatively reads TRBD1 or TRBD2 (7 bases each). From germline, CDR1 is SGHRS and CDR2 YFSETQ. Trimming removed 4 bases from V and 8 bases from J, with 16 bases in between. There are 14 residues in the CDR3.

This clonotype was detected ten times or more. J is TRBJ2-3 and V is TRBV5-1; D is ambiguous. The V gene's germline CDR1 is SGHRS and CDR2 YFSETQ. CDR3 length: 15 residues. With 0 bases removed from V and 6 bases from J, the gap between germline ends came to 14 bases. The CDR3 is CASSLAGGVADTQYF. CDR3 sequence (DNA): TGCGCCAGCAGCTTGGCCGGTGGCGTGGCGGATACGCAGTATTTT.

This clonotype has only a few counts. The chain recombines TRBV28 with TRBJ2-1, with 8 bases identical to TRBD2. The CDR3 is 16 amino acids. CDR1 and CDR2 (germline): MDHEN, SYDVKM. Trimming took 4 bases from V and 3 from J; bases not matched to a gene: 8. In DNA, the CDR3 is TGTGCCAGCAGTTCACTGGCGGGGGGCTTCTACAATGAGCAGTTCTTC. Encoded protein: CASSSLAGGFYNEQFF. Using reference TRBV28 and TRBJ2-1 for the parts outside the CDR3, the full variable domain is DVKVTQSSRYLVKRTGEKVFLECVQDMDHENMFWYRQDPGLGLRLIYFSYDVKMKEKGDIPEGYSVSREKKERFSLILESASTNQTSMYLCASSSLAGGFYNEQFFGPGTRLTVL.

This clonotype was counted ten times or more. J is TRBJ1-2 and V is TRBV5-5, with TRBD1 matching over 10 bases. CDR3 size: 13 residues. Germline lookup yields CDR1 SGHKS and CDR2 YYEKEE (reference sequence). V shed 4 bases and J 8 bases; nucleotides not matched to a gene: 5. The DNA of the CDR3 is TGTGCCAGCAGCCAGACAGGGGGCTGGGGCTACACCTTC. Translated, it gives CASSQTGGWGYTF.

This clonotype was counted only a few times. CDR3 DNA: TGCGCCAGCAGCCAAGCACGGGACCTACAAGGGGGGACAGATACGCAGTATTTT. Translating gives CASSQARDLQGGTDTQYF. V usage is TRBV4-3 and J usage is TRBJ2-3; either TRBD1 or TRBD2 may fit D (6 bases each). The CDR3 consists of 18 residues. In germline, CDR1 is LGHNA, CDR2 YSLEER. The V and J ends lost 1 base and 3 bases respectively, with 20 bases between them.

The CDR3 DNA is TGCGCCAGCAGCCAAGATGTCGGGGGTTACGAGCAGTACGTC. Amino acids: CASSQDVGGYEQYV. The rearrangement links TRBV4-3 to TRBJ2-7, with D possibly matching TRBD2 (6 bases). Trimming took off 0 bases at V and 4 bases at J, with 10 bases between the two ends. Germline values: CDR1 LGHNA, CDR2 YSLEER. CDR3 length: 14 amino acids.

This clonotype has only a few counts. In nucleotides, the CDR3 is TGTGCCAGCAGCCCCCGGGACAGGGGGTATGAAAAACTGTTTTTT. It codes for CASSPRDRGYEKLFF. The chain combines TRBV6-5 with TRBJ1-4, with TRBD1 matching 11 bases. This CDR3 is 15 amino acids long. Trimming cost V 6 bases and J 6 bases; bases outside gene matches: 6. Germline V gives CDR1 MNHEY, CDR2 SVGAGI.

The chain links TRBV2 to TRBJ2-7, with 8 nucleotides matching TRBD1. Germline V gene sequence: CDR1 SNHLY, CDR2 FYNNEI. V lost 5 bases, J lost 4 bases, and 1 base stayed unmatched. CDR3 size: 12 residues. CDR3 nucleotides: TGTGCCAGCAGTTGGGACAGGTACGAGCAGTACTTC. Encoded protein: CASSWDRYEQYF.

This clonotype was recorded at least ten times. The chain combines TRBV27 with TRBJ2-5; 7 bases line up with TRBD1. CDR3 size: 15 residues. The germline gives CDR1 MNHEY, CDR2 SMNVEV (reference sequence). V trimming: 4 bases; J trimming: 5 bases; junction bases outside the gene matches: 10. CDR3 loop: CASSSLPAGGETQYF. The CDR3 DNA reads TGTGCCAGCAGTTCCCTGCCCGCAGGGGGTGAGACCCAGTACTTC.

This clonotype was counted a single time. The chain couples TRBV4-3 to TRBJ1-1; a possible D gene is TRBD1 (6 bases). Per the germline V gene, CDR1 is LGHNA and CDR2 is YSLEER. With 4 bases removed from V and 8 bases from J, the gap between germline ends came to 20 bases. This CDR3 region has 15 residues. The CDR3 nucleotides are TGCGCCAGCAGCCCAGGGACACAGATTTTCCCCGAAGCTTTCTTT. Amino acids: CASSPGTQIFPEAFF.

The chain uses TRBV2 and TRBJ2-3; D is uncertain. Germline V gene lookup returns CDR1 SNHLY and CDR2 FYNNEI. V was pared by 4 bases and J by 1 base, with 9 bases between. The CDR3 totals 14 residues. CDR3: CASSGDRGTDTQYF. DNA of the CDR3: TGTGCCAGCAGTGGGGATAGGGGCACAGATACGCAGTATTTT.

The rearrangement uses TRBV7-3 and TRBJ1-1; unclear D gene. V was cut by 7 bases and J by 1 base, with 10 bases left in between. CDR1 and CDR2 from the germline V gene are SGHTA and FQGTGA. CDR3 length: 13 amino acids. CDR3 region: CASKVQENTEAFF. The CDR3 DNA follows: TGTGCCAGCAAGGTCCAGGAGAACACTGAAGCTTTCTTT.

This chain joins TRBV4-3 and TRBJ2-3; no clear D. CDR3 length equals 14 residues. The germline V and J ends were trimmed by 5 bases and 4 bases, with 13 bases remaining between them. The germline V gene encodes CDR1 LGHNA and CDR2 YSLEER. In DNA form, the CDR3 reads TGCGCCAGCAGCGGGCAGAGAGTCCCAGATACGCAGTATTTT. Its translation: CASSGQRVPDTQYF.

The table lists this clonotype with many counts. The chain employs TRBV11-1 and TRBJ2-4; no clear D. The V and J ends lost 5 bases and 2 bases respectively, with 7 bases between them. CDR3 length equals 13 residues. Germline loops: CDR1 SGHAT, CDR2 FQDESV (reference sequence). Here the CDR3 DNA reads TGTGCCAGCAGCGGGCTCTCCAAAAACATTCAGTACTTC. Residues: CASSGLSKNIQYF.

V and J are TRBV4-3 and TRBJ1-2; D gene unclear. Trimming pared 1 base from V and 4 bases from J, leaving 19 bases between. There are 17 residues in the CDR3. Germline assignment: CDR1 LGHNA and CDR2 YSLEER. The CDR3 is CASSQAVFPALSYGYTF. DNA of the CDR3: TGCGCCAGCAGCCAAGCCGTATTCCCGGCCTTAAGCTATGGCTACACCTTC.